The present T cell receptor (beta chain) was sequenced within a study of vaccination and CD4 T cells after COVID-19. Study details: Overlapping peptides covering the spike proteins of SARS-CoV-2, HCoV-NL63, HCoV-OC43 and HCoV-229E were added to stimulate cells. For control cultures, the treatment was a CEFX pool, an HIV-1 Nef pool, or no peptide. Study observations and caveats: In convalescent patients, a median approximately 86% of reactive clones appeared only post-vaccination.

The Oncomine TCR Beta short-read assay was applied to DNA of cultured CD4+ T cells. Via MiXCR, TCRdb re-called the PCR reads, giving one row per CDR3 protein. Among about 16,000 distinct CDR3 sequences listed, 40% to 55% were seen once. CDR1 and CDR2 (germline): MNHEY, SMNVEV (reference sequence). The CDR3 spans 15 residues. J gave up 4 bases and V 6 bases, and 8 bases lay outside the gene matches. Treatment denoted: roughly 11-day PBMC culture with coronavirus spike peptide pools or control peptides (ViraFEST assay). After more than 9 days of culture, CD4+ T cells were negatively selected. Turning to this clonotype: Its specificity is not known.

Sequencing was carried out using CD4+ T cells from blood, cultured in vitro. This TCR was sampled from a human donor who had recovered from COVID-19. The V and J genes are TRBV27 and TRBJ2-2; 7 bases agree with TRBD1. The CDR3 nucleotides are TGTGCCAGCAGCCTTGACAGGGTCGGCACCGGGGAGCTGTTTTTT. Its protein is CASSLDRVGTGELFF.